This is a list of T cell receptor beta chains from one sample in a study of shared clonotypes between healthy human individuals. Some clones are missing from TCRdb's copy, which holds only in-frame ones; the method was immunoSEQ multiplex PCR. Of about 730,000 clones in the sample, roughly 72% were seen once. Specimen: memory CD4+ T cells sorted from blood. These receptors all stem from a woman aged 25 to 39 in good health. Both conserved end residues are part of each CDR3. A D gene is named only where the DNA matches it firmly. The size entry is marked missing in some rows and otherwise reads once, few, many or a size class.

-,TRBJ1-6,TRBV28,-,CASERQANSPLHF,TGTGCCAGTGAGCGGCAAGCTAATTCACCCCTCCACTTT
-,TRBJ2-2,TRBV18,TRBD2,CASSVSSGSVSGELFF,TGTGCCAGCTCAGTTTCTAGCGGGAGTGTTTCCGGGGAGCTGTTTTTT
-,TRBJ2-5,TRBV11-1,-,CASSLAAKETQYF,TGTGCCAGCAGCTTAGCGGCCAAAGAGACCCAGTACTTC
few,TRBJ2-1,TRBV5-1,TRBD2,CASSLESRAAGGYNEQFF,TGCGCCAGCAGCTTGGAGTCAAGGGCGGCGGGAGGGTACAATGAGCAGTTCTTC
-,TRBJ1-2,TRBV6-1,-,CASSVEDSGYYGYTF,TGTGCCAGCAGTGTTGAGGACAGCGGATACTATGGCTACACCTTC
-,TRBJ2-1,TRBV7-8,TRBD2,CASSLVRIAGASFGSYNEQFF,TGTGCCAGCAGCTTAGTTCGTATAGCGGGAGCCTCATTCGGCTCCTACAATGAGCAGTTCTTC
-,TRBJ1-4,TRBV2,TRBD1,CASSDQGAGEKLFF,TGTGCCAGCAGTGATCAGGGGGCGGGAGAAAAACTGTTTTTT
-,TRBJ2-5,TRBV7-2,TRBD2,CASSFSSGSGETQYF,TGTGCCAGCAGCTTTTCTAGCGGGAGTGGAGAGACCCAGTACTTC
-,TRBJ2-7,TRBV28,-,CASRTLWRGTYEQYF,TGTGCCAGCAGGACATTATGGAGGGGGACCTACGAGCAGTACTTC
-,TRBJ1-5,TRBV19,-,CASSIDEAAQPQHF,TGTGCCAGTAGTATAGATGAGGCGGCCCAGCCCCAGCATTTT
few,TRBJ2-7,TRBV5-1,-,CASSPGRTATYEQYF,TGCGCCAGCAGCCCTGGAAGGACAGCGACCTACGAGCAGTACTTC
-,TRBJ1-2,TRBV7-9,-,CASTLWASPYGYTF,TGTGCCAGCACCCTGTGGGCCAGCCCCTATGGCTACACCTTC
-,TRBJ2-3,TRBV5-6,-,CASRGRLTDTQYF,TGTGCCAGCAGGGGACGTCTCACAGATACGCAGTATTTT
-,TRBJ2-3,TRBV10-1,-,CASSEREDTQYF,TGCGCCAGCAGTGAGCGGGAAGATACGCAGTATTTT
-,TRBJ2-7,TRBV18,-,CASSTGTGEQYF,TGTGCCAGCTCAACCGGAACCGGCGAGCAGTACTTC
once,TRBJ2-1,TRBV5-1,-,CASIDGTQNEQFF,TGCGCCAGCATAGACGGCACCCAGAATGAGCAGTTCTTC
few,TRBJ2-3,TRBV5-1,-,CASSQGTGTDTQYF,TGCGCCAGCAGCCAGGGGACGGGTACAGATACGCAGTATTTT
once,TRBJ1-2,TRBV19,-,CASSIDRRDGYTF,TGTGCCAGTAGTATAGATCGGAGAGATGGCTACACCTTC
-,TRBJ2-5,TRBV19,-,CASSSRSETQYF,TGTGCCAGTAGTTCCCGGAGTGAGACCCAGTACTTC
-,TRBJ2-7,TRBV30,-,CAWSSSRVYYEQYF,TGTGCCTGGAGCTCTAGCCGGGTGTACTACGAGCAGTACTTC
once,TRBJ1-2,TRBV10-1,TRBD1,CASSGTGQNYGYTF,TGCGCCAGCAGCGGCACGGGACAGAACTATGGCTACACCTTC
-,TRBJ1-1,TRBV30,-,CAWRGRNQNTEAFF,TGTGCCTGGAGAGGGCGGAATCAGAACACTGAAGCTTTCTTT
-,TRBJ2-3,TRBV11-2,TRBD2,CASSFLAGVDTQYF,TGTGCCAGCAGCTTCTTAGCGGGAGTTGATACGCAGTATTTT
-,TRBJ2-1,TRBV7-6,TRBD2,CASSLEASGVYNEQFF,TGTGCCAGCAGCTTAGAGGCTAGCGGGGTCTACAATGAGCAGTTCTTC
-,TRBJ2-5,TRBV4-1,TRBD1,CASSQIGQGLETQYF,TGCGCCAGCAGCCAAATTGGACAGGGGTTGGAGACCCAGTACTTC
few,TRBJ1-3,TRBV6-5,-,CASKRGLSSGNTIYF,TGTGCCAGCAAGAGGGGACTGAGCTCTGGAAACACCATATATTTT
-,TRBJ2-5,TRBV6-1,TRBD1,CASIRDRGQETQYF,TGTGCCAGCATTCGGGACAGGGGGCAAGAGACCCAGTACTTC
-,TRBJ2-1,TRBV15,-,CATSRVTGGLASLYNEQFF,TGTGCCACCAGCAGAGTGACAGGGGGACTAGCGAGCCTCTACAATGAGCAGTTCTTC
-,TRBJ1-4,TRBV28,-,CASSSFGQANEKLFF,TGTGCCAGCAGTTCCTTCGGGCAGGCTAATGAAAAACTGTTTTTT
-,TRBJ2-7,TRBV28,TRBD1,CASSSSGTGQLEQYF,TGTGCCAGCAGTTCATCCGGGACAGGGCAATTGGAGCAGTACTTC
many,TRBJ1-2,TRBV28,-,CASTGRQPGYTF,TGTGCCAGCACCGGACGGCAACCTGGCTACACCTTC
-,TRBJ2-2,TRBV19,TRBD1,CASSIDSRQGIGELFF,TGTGCCAGTAGTATAGATTCTAGACAGGGGATCGGGGAGCTGTTTTTT
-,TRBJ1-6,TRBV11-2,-,CASSLGPSPLHF,TGTGCCAGCAGCTTAGGGCCCTCACCCCTCCACTTT
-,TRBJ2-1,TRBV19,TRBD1,CASSSGTGGFNEQFF,TGTGCCAGTAGTTCCGGGACAGGGGGTTTCAATGAGCAGTTCTTC
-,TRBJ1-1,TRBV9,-,CASSGTGREAFF,TGTGCCAGCAGCGGAACAGGTCGCGAAGCTTTCTTT
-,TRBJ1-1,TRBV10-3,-,CAISPFSRDTEAFF,TGTGCCATCAGTCCATTCTCCCGGGACACTGAAGCTTTCTTT
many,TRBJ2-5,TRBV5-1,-,CASSLLGLGGETQYF,TGCGCCAGCAGCTTGCTGGGACTGGGCGGAGAGACCCAGTACTTC
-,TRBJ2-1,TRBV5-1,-,CASSLISRVTYNEQFF,TGCGCCAGCAGCTTGATATCGCGTGTGACCTACAATGAGCAGTTCTTC
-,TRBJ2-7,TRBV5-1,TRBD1,CASSQGQGVFEQYF,TGCGCCAGCAGCCAGGGACAGGGGGTATTCGAGCAGTACTTC
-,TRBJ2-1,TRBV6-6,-,CASSSSRGRYNEQFF,TGTGCCAGCAGTTCCAGTAGGGGTCGCTACAATGAGCAGTTCTTC